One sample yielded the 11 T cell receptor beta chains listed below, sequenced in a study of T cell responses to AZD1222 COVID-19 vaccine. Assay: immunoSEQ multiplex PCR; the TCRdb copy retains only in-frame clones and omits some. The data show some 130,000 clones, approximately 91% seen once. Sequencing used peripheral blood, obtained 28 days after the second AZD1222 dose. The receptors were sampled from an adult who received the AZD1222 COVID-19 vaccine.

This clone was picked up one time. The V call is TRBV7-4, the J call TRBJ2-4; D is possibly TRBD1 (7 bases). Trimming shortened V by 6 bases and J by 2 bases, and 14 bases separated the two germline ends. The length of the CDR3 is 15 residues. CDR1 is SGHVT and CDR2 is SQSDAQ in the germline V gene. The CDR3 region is CASSKQGRTKNIQYF. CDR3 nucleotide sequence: TGTGCCAGCAGTAAACAGGGGAGGACCAAAAACATTCAGTACTTC.

CDR3 loop: CASSAWTSGSYEQYF. In DNA form, the CDR3 reads TGTGCCAGTAGTGCATGGACTAGCGGCTCCTACGAGCAGTACTTC. The chain links TRBV19 to TRBJ2-7, with TRBD2 matching over 10 bases. The CDR3 loop spans 15 amino acids. Per the germline V gene, CDR1 is LNHDA and CDR2 is SQIVND (reference sequence). Germline trimming cut 5 bases from V and 0 bases from J; bases unmatched to any gene: 4.

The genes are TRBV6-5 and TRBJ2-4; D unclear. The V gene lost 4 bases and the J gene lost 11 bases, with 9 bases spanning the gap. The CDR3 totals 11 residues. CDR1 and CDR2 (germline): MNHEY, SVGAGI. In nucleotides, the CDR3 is TGTGCCAGCAGTTCCTCCGGCGTTCAGTACTTC. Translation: CASSSSGVQYF.

CDR3 nucleotides: TGCGCCAGCAGCTTACGAAGCGGGGACAGCACAGATACGCAGTATTTT. Its translation is CASSLRSGDSTDTQYF. The chain has TRBV5-1 and TRBJ2-3; TRBD2 agrees at 7 bases. Trimming cost V 2 bases and J 0 bases; bases outside gene matches: 6. The CDR3 consists of 16 residues. Per germline, CDR1 SGHRS and CDR2 YFSETQ. Filled out from reference TRBV5-1 and TRBJ2-3, the complete variable domain reads KAGVTQTPRYLIKTRGQQVTLSCSPISGHRSVSWYQQTPGQGLQFLFEYFSETQRNKGNFPGRFSGRQFSNSRSEMNVSTLELGDSALYLCASSLRSGDSTDTQYFGPGTRLTVL.

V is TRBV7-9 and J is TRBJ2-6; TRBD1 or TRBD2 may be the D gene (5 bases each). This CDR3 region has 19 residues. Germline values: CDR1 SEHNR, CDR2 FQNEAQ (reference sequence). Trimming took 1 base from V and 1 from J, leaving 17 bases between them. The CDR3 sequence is CASSLVPGPSKSGANVLTF. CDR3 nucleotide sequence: TGTGCCAGCAGCTTAGTCCCGGGACCGTCGAAGTCTGGGGCCAACGTCCTGACTTTC.

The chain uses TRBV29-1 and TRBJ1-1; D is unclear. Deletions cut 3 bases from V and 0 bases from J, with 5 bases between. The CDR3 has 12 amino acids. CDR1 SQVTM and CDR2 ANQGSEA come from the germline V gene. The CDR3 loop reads CSVDSLNTEAFF. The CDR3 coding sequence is TGCAGCGTTGACAGCCTGAACACTGAAGCTTTCTTT.

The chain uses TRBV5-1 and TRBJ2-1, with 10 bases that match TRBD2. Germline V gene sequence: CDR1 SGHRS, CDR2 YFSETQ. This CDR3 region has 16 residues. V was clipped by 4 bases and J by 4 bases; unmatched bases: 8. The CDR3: CASSERTSGAYNEQFF. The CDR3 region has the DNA TGCGCCAGCAGCGAAAGGACTAGCGGTGCGTACAATGAGCAGTTCTTC. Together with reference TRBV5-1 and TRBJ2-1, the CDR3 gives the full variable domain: KAGVTQTPRYLIKTRGQQVTLSCSPISGHRSVSWYQQTPGQGLQFLFEYFSETQRNKGNFPGRFSGRQFSNSRSEMNVSTLELGDSALYLCASSERTSGAYNEQFFGPGTRLTVL.

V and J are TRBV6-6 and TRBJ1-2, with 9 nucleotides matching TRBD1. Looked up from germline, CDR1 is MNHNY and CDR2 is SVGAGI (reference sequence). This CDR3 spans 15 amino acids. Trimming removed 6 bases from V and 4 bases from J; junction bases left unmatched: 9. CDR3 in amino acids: CASRGEDRGSYGYTF. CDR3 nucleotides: TGTGCCAGCAGGGGCGAGGACAGGGGTTCCTATGGCTACACCTTC.

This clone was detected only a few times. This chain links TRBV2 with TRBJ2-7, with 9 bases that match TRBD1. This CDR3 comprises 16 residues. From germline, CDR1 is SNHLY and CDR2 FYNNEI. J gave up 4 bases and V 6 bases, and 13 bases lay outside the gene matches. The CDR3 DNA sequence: TGTGCCAGCAGGATTACAGGGGGCGCGTTGTATTACGAGCAGTACTTC. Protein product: CASRITGGALYYEQYF.

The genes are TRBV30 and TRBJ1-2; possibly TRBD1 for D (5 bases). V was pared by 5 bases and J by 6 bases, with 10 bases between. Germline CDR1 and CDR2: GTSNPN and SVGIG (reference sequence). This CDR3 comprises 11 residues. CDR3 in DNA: TGTGCCTGGTTGGGGGTCGATGGCTACACCTTC. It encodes CAWLGVDGYTF.

CDR3 in amino acids: CASSVPGLGEGEQFF. CDR3 sequence (DNA): TGTGCCAGCAGCGTACCGGGACTAGGGGAAGGTGAGCAGTTCTTC. The chain combines TRBV9 with TRBJ2-1; 8 nucleotides line up with TRBD2. V lost 1 base and J lost 9; bases outside the gene matches: 9. The germline gives CDR1 SGDLS, CDR2 YYNGEE. The CDR3 is made up of 15 amino acids.